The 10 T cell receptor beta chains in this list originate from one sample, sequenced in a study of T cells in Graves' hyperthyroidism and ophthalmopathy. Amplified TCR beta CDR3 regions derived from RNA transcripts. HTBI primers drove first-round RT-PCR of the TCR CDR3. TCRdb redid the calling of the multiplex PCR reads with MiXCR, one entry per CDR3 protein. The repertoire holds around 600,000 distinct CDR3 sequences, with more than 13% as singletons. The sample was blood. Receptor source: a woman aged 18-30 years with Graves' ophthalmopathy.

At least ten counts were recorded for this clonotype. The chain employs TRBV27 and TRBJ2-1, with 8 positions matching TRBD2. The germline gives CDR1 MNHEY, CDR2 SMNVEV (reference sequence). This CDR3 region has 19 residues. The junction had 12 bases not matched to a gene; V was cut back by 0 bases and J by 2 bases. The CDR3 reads CASSLSIGGGRGAYNEQFF. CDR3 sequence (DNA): TGTGCCAGCAGTTTATCGATTGGCGGGGGGCGAGGGGCCTACAATGAGCAGTTCTTC.

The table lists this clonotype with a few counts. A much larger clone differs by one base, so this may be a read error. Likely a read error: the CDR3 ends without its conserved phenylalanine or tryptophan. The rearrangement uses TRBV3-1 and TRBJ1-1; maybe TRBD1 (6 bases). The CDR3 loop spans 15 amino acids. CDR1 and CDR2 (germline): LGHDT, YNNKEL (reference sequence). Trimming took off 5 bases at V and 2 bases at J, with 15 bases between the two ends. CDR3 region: CASSARRTDNTEAFL. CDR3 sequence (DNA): TGTGCCAGCAGCGCAAGGAGGACAGACAACACTGAAGCTTTCCTT.

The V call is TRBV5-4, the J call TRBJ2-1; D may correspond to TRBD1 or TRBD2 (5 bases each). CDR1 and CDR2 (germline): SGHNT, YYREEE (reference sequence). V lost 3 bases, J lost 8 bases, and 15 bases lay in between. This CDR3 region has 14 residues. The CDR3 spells CASSSGQVIDEQFF. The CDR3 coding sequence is TGTGCCAGCAGCTCGGGGCAGGTAATCGATGAGCAGTTCTTC.

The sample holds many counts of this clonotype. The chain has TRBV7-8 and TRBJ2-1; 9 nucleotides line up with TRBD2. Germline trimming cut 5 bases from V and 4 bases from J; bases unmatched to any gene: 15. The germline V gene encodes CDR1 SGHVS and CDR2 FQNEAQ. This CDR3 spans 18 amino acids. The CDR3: CASSTSSRREGIYNEQFF. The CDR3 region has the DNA TGTGCCAGCAGCACCTCTAGCCGGCGGGAGGGCATTTACAATGAGCAGTTCTTC.

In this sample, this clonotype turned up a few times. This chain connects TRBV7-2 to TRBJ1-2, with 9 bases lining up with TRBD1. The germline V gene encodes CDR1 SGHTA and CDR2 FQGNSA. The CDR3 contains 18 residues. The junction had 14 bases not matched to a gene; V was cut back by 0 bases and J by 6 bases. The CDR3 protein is CASSLAGPPDRGNDGYTF. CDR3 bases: TGTGCCAGCAGCTTAGCCGGGCCCCCGGACAGGGGAAATGATGGCTACACCTTC.

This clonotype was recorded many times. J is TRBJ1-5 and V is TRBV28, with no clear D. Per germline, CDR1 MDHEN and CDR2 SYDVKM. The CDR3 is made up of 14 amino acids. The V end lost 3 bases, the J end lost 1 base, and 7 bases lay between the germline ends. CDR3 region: CASSFPRSNQPQHF. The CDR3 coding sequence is TGTGCCAGCAGTTTCCCCAGGAGCAATCAGCCCCAGCATTTT.

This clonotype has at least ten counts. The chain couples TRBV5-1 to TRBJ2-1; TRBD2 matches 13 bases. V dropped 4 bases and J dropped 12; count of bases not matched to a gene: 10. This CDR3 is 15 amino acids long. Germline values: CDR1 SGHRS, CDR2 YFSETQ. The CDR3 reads CASSPNGLAGALQFF. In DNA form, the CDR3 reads TGCGCCAGCAGCCCAAACGGACTAGCGGGAGCTTTGCAGTTCTTC.

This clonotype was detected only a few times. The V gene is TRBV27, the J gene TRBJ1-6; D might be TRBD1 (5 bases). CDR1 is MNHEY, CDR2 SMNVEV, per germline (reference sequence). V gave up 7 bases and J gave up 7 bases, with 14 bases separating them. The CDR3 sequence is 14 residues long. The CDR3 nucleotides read TGTGCCAGCAAGTCAATCGGGGGGAATTCACCCCTCCACTTT. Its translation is CASKSIGGNSPLHF.

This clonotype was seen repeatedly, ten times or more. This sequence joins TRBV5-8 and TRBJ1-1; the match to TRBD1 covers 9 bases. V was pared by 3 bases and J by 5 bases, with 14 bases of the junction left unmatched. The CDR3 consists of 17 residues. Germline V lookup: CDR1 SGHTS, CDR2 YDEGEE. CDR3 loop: CASSSQAEQGARTEAFF. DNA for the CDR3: TGTGCCAGCAGCTCACAAGCTGAACAGGGGGCGAGGACTGAAGCTTTCTTT.

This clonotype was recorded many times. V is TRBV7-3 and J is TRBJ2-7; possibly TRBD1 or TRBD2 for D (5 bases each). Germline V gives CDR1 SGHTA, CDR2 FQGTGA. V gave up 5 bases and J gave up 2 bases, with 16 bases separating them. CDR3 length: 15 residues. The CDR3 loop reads CASSPGPGSPYEQYF. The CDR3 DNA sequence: TGTGCCAGCAGCCCCGGGCCAGGGAGCCCCTACGAGCAGTACTTC. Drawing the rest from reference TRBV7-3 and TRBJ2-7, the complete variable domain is GAGVSQTPSNKVTEKGKYVELRCDPISGHTALYWYRQSLGQGPEFLIYFQGTGAADDSGLPNDRFFAVRPEGSVSTLKIQRTERGDSAVYLCASSPGPGSPYEQYFGPGTRLTVT.